These 9 T cell receptor beta chains were sequenced from one sample in a study of T-cell memory formation after mild COVID-19. TCRdb re-called the 5' RACE reads through MiXCR, storing one row per CDR3 protein. The sample has under 300,000 distinct CDR3 sequences, 9.4% seen once. Sequencing was performed on PBMCs or a T cell subset sorted from them (not recorded which). These receptors were taken from a man aged 18 to 29 who had mild COVID-19 (a few samples of this study predate the infection). Cell type and time point are not known.

This clonotype was seen more than once but under ten times. This chain connects TRBV20-1 to TRBJ2-3, with D possibly matching TRBD1 (5 bases). The CDR3 has 15 residues. Germline CDR1 DFQATT, CDR2 SNEGSKA (reference sequence). Trimming stripped 0 bases from V and 2 bases from J, with 12 bases between. CDR3 residues: CSARDPHRNTDTQYF. In DNA, the CDR3 is TGCAGTGCTAGAGATCCCCACAGGAACACAGATACGCAGTATTTT.

In regard to this clonotype: Germline and junction disagree at one end, which may indicate a read error. V usage is TRBV12-3 or TRBV12-4 and J usage is TRBJ1-5; possible D gene TRBD1, 5 bases. The CDR3 has 13 residues. The CDR3 nucleotides are TGCGCCAGCAGTCCGCTCCGGGGGTGGCCCCAGCATTTT. Translation: CASSPLRGWPQHF.

In the case of this clonotype: The junction does not match germline at one end; this may be a read error. This sequence joins TRBV11-2 and TRBJ2-3; 9 positions agree with TRBD2. CDR3 length: 14 residues. The germline V gene has CDR1 SGHAT and CDR2 FQNNGV. The CDR3 DNA is TGTGCCAGCAGCCCCGGGACTAGCAGAGATACGCAGTATTTT. Residues: CASSPGTSRDTQYF.

DNA of the CDR3: TGTGCCAGCAGCTTGGATCCCCATGAAAAACTGTTTTTT. Amino acids: CASSLDPHEKLFF. The chain has TRBV5-5 and TRBJ1-4; D not certain. V shed 0 bases and J shed 6 bases, with 6 bases lying between them. CDR3 size: 13 residues. Germline V gene data show CDR1 as SGHKS and CDR2 as YYEKEE (reference sequence).

V is TRBV7-2 and J is TRBJ2-5; D gene uncertain. The CDR3 loop spans 15 amino acids. Per the germline V gene, CDR1 is SGHTA and CDR2 is FQGNSA. Trimming left V 2 bases short and J 5 bases short, with 15 bases between. The CDR3 sequence is CASSLPSWASETQYF. CDR3 in DNA: TGTGCCAGCAGCTTACCATCGTGGGCTAGTGAGACCCAGTACTTC.

Details on this clonotype: Relative to the germline gene, one junction end is altered; a read error may explain this. This chain connects TRBV5-1 to TRBJ2-2; D tentatively fits TRBD1 or TRBD2 (5 bases each). CDR3 length: 14 residues. Looked up from germline, CDR1 is SGHRS and CDR2 is YFSETQ. This CDR3 reads CASSLWSGAGELIF. The CDR3 DNA follows: TGCGCCAGCAGCTTGTGGTCCGGGGCCGGGGAGCTGATTTTT.

This clonotype was observed many times. The chain joins TRBV6-6 to TRBJ2-7; tentative D call: TRBD1 (6 bases). V was trimmed by 2 bases and J by 4 bases, leaving 12 bases between them. The germline CDR1 and CDR2 sequences are MNHNY and SVGAGI (reference sequence). This CDR3 is built from 14 residues. The CDR3 here is CASSYGQDRYEQYF. The CDR3 DNA sequence: TGTGCCAGCAGTTACGGTCAGGACAGATACGAGCAGTACTTC.

Many counts were recorded for this clonotype. V and J are TRBV15 and TRBJ2-1, with 7 nucleotides matching TRBD1. V trimming: 3 bases; J trimming: 7 bases; junction bases outside the gene matches: 6. The CDR3 is 14 amino acids. Germline CDR1 and CDR2: LNHNV and YYDKDF (reference sequence). The DNA for the CDR3 is TGTGCCACCAGCAGTGCGACAGGGTGGAATGAGCAGTTCTTC. Its translation: CATSSATGWNEQFF.

This clonotype was counted between two and nine times. The chain employs TRBV6-6 and TRBJ2-2; no clear D gene. The CDR3 runs 17 residues. CDR1 and CDR2 from the germline V gene are MNHNY and SVGAGI (reference sequence). Trimming took off 4 bases at V and 4 bases at J, with 19 bases between the two ends. The DNA for the CDR3 is TGTGCCAGCAGTTTGGGGTACATAGGCCTGGGCACCGGGGAGCTGTTTTTT. Translation gives CASSLGYIGLGTGELFF.